This T cell receptor (beta chain) was identified during a study of T-cell reconstitution after alpha-beta-depleted transplantation in children. Preparation of the TCRbeta library was carried out with unique molecular identifiers. TCRdb re-called the PCR reads with MiXCR, one entry per CDR3 protein. The sample lists more than 250,000 distinct CDR3 sequences, around 9.6% seen once, with roughly a tenth in the top ten. CDR1 SGHNT and CDR2 YYREEE come from the germline V gene (reference sequence). V shed 1 base and J shed 3 bases, with 15 bases lying between them. The CDR3 is 16 amino acids. This clonotype showed up just a few times.

Sequenced material: PBMCs from the stem cell graft donor, taken from the stem cell graft. The TCR originated in a human donor who donated a stem cell graft to a child with SCID. The chain employs TRBV5-4 and TRBJ2-3, with a tentative D call TRBD2 (7 bases). The chain's CDR3 is CASSLWRGPGTDTQYF. The CDR3 region has the DNA TGTGCCAGCAGCTTGTGGCGGGGGCCGGGGACAGATACGCAGTATTTT. Full variable domain (outside the CDR3, taken from reference TRBV5-4 and TRBJ2-3): ETGVTQSPTHLIKTRGQQVTLRCSSQSGHNTVSWYQQALGQGPQFIFQYYREEENGRGNFPPRFSGLQFPNYSSELNVNALELDDSALYLCASSLWRGPGTDTQYFGPGTRLTVL.